A single sample is the source of the 24 T cell receptor beta chains below, sequenced in a study of blood T cell repertoires in COVID-19. The repertoire was sequenced with immunoSEQ multiplex PCR; TCRdb's copy has only in-frame clones and lacks some. The profile shows about 170,000 clones, 80% to 90% of them singletons. The specimen was PBMCs or T cells enriched from blood (not recorded which). All receptors come from a woman between 45 and 60 years old in a cohort exposed to, infected with or recovered from COVID-19 (not recorded which).

The chain has TRBV12-3 or TRBV12-4 and TRBJ2-1, with TRBD2 matching 8 bases. V lost 6 bases and J lost 15; bases outside the gene matches: 10. This CDR3 is built from 12 residues. The CDR3 coding sequence is TGTGCCAGCAGATCAGCGGGAGAGGGACGGTTCTTC. The encoded protein is CASRSAGEGRFF.

This clone was seen once. The chain joins TRBV28 to TRBJ1-6, with D tentatively TRBD1 (6 bases). Deletions cut 2 bases from V and 3 bases from J, with 14 bases between. The CDR3 totals 17 residues. The V gene's germline CDR1 is MDHEN and CDR2 SYDVKM. This chain's CDR3 is CASSLDQTGNYNSPLHF. As DNA, the CDR3 is TGTGCCAGCAGTTTAGATCAAACAGGGAACTATAATTCACCCCTCCACTTT.

This clone was picked up one time. The identical CDR3 is also encoded by other nucleotide sequences in the sample. The CDR3 bases are TGTGCCAGTAGTATCCGTAGCGGGACAAGCACAGATACGCAGTATTTT. Translating it yields CASSIRSGTSTDTQYF. This rearrangement joins TRBV19 to TRBJ2-3; the match to TRBD2 covers 8 bases. Germline values: CDR1 LNHDA, CDR2 SQIVND (reference sequence). The CDR3 extends over 16 amino acids. V shed 3 bases and J 0 bases; nucleotides not matched to a gene: 5. Looking up the rest from reference TRBV19 and TRBJ2-3 gives the full variable domain: DGGITQSPKYLFRKEGQNVTLSCEQNLNHDAMYWYRQDPGQGLRLIYYSQIVNDFQKGDIAEGYSVSREKKESFPLTVTSAQKNPTAFYLCASSIRSGTSTDTQYFGPGTRLTVL.

The rearrangement joins TRBV4-2 to TRBJ2-1, with 9 bases lining up with TRBD2. With V trimmed by 0 bases and J by 6 bases, 15 bases remained unmatched. CDR1 is LGHNA and CDR2 is YNFKEQ in the germline V gene. The CDR3 totals 19 residues. The CDR3 nucleotides read TGTGCCAGCAGCCAAGATTACTTTAGAGCGACTAGCGGACTCAATGAGCAGTTCTTC. This encodes CASSQDYFRATSGLNEQFF.

This chain links TRBV19 with TRBJ2-7, with D perhaps matching TRBD1 (5 bases). The CDR3 extends over 14 amino acids. Germline lookup yields CDR1 LNHDA and CDR2 SQIVND (reference sequence). Trimming shortened V by 4 bases and J by 3 bases, and 13 bases separated the two germline ends. The CDR3 DNA reads as TGTGCCAGTAGTAATTCCGACAGCCGCTACGAGCAGTACTTC. Translated, it gives CASSNSDSRYEQYF.

This rearrangement joins TRBV11-2 to TRBJ2-7; the match to TRBD2 covers 8 bases. The germline gives CDR1 SGHAT, CDR2 FQNNGV. There are 15 residues in the CDR3. J was trimmed by 4 bases and V by 6 bases; bases with no gene match: 11. The DNA for the CDR3 is TGTGCCAGCAGGGCTACCGGGGGGGCCAGGTACGAGCAGTACTTC. It is translated as CASRATGGARYEQYF. Drawing the rest from reference TRBV11-2 and TRBJ2-7, the complete variable domain is EAGVAQSPRYKIIEKRQSVAFWCNPISGHATLYWYQQILGQGPKLLIQFQNNGVVDDSQLPKDRFSAERLKGVDSTLKIQPAKLEDSAVYLCASRATGGARYEQYFGPGTRLTVT.

This chain connects TRBV19 to TRBJ2-4; tentative D call: TRBD1 (6 bases). V lost 4 bases and J 4 bases, leaving 14 bases between the germline ends. The CDR3 extends over 15 amino acids. Germline CDR1 reads LNHDA; CDR2 reads SQIVND (reference sequence). The DNA of the CDR3 is TGTGCCAGTAGTACACAGGGCGTAAATAAAAACATTCAGTACTTC. It translates to CASSTQGVNKNIQYF. Together with reference TRBV19 and TRBJ2-4, the CDR3 gives the full variable domain: DGGITQSPKYLFRKEGQNVTLSCEQNLNHDAMYWYRQDPGQGLRLIYYSQIVNDFQKGDIAEGYSVSREKKESFPLTVTSAQKNPTAFYLCASSTQGVNKNIQYFGAGTRLSVL.

The chain recombines TRBV3-1 (or the pseudogene TRBV3-2) with TRBJ1-4; D not certain. The length of the CDR3 is 15 residues. The germline V gene has CDR1 LGHDT and CDR2 YNNKEL (reference sequence). Trimming cost V 6 bases and J 5 bases, with 16 bases left between them. The CDR3 DNA sequence: TGTGCCAGCAGTTTTAAGGGCGGCGGGAATGAAAAACTGTTTTTT. It translates to CASSFKGGGNEKLFF.

V usage is TRBV28 and J usage is TRBJ1-2, with D hard to call. The CDR3 consists of 12 residues. Germline loops: CDR1 MDHEN, CDR2 SYDVKM. V was trimmed by 1 base and J by 5 bases, leaving 5 bases between them. The CDR3 sequence: CASSLFRYGYTF. DNA of the CDR3: TGTGCCAGCAGTTTATTCAGATATGGCTACACCTTC.

The rearrangement links TRBV3-1 (or the pseudogene TRBV3-2) to TRBJ2-3; 7 nucleotides match TRBD2. The CDR3 covers 14 residues. V lost 6 bases and J lost 6; bases outside the gene matches: 9. From germline, CDR1 is LGHDT and CDR2 YNNKEL (reference sequence). CDR3 nucleotide sequence: TGTGCCAGCAGGAGGGGCGGGAGTTTGGATACGCAGTATTTT. As protein: CASRRGGSLDTQYF.

The gene calls are TRBV21-1 and TRBJ2-5; TRBD1 is the table's D call and was not checked against the DNA. TRBV21-1 is shown as a pseudogene. The CDR3 covers 17 residues. CDR3 protein: CASSKRGGDRVGETQYF. CDR3 DNA sequence: TGTGCCAGCAGCAAAAGGGGCGGGGACAGGGTAGGTGAGACCCAGTACTTC.

The rearrangement uses TRBV4-1 and TRBJ2-4, with 9 nucleotides matching TRBD1. CDR3 size: 19 residues. V lost 1 base, J lost 3 bases, and 13 bases stayed unmatched. From germline, CDR1 is MGHRA and CDR2 YSYEKL. CDR3 DNA sequence: TGCGCCAGCAGCCAAGTTCCATCGGGACAGGGTTCTTTCAAAAACATTCAGTACTTC. As protein: CASSQVPSGQGSFKNIQYF.

The chain uses TRBV3-1 (or the pseudogene TRBV3-2) and TRBJ1-2; possibly TRBD1 for D (5 bases). Trimming removed 0 bases from V and 13 bases from J, with 12 bases in between. The CDR3 is made up of 12 amino acids. Germline CDR1 LGHDT, CDR2 YNNKEL (reference sequence). The CDR3 reads CASSQESRASTF. CDR3 coding DNA: TGTGCCAGCAGCCAAGAATCCAGGGCCTCCACCTTC.

V usage is TRBV7-3 and J usage is TRBJ2-7; tentatively, D is TRBD1 (6 bases). The germline gives CDR1 SGHTA, CDR2 FQGTGA. The V gene lost 4 bases and the J gene lost 3 bases, with 16 bases spanning the gap. CDR3 length: 15 residues. CDR3 in DNA: TGTGCCAGCAGCTCCGGGCAGGGGACGGGCTACGAGCAGTACTTC. Encoded protein: CASSSGQGTGYEQYF.

The genes are TRBV3-1 (or the pseudogene TRBV3-2) and TRBJ2-2, with TRBD2 matching 12 bases. Germline trimming cut 4 bases from V and 3 bases from J; bases unmatched to any gene: 3. Per the germline V gene, CDR1 is LGHDT and CDR2 is YNNKEL (reference sequence). The CDR3 runs 16 residues. The CDR3 spells CASSPRLAGDTGELFF. The CDR3 DNA follows: TGTGCCAGCAGCCCCCGACTAGCGGGAGACACCGGGGAGCTGTTTTTT.

The rearrangement links TRBV19 to TRBJ1-1, with 8 bases identical to TRBD1. With V trimmed by 8 bases and J by 4 bases, 15 bases remained unmatched. The CDR3 is made up of 16 amino acids. The germline CDR1 and CDR2 sequences are LNHDA and SQIVND (reference sequence). The chain's CDR3 is CASSNTRQGAVTEAFF. CDR3 sequence (DNA): TGTGCCAGTTCAAACACCCGGCAGGGGGCCGTCACTGAAGCTTTCTTT.

This clone was observed a handful of times. The chain carries TRBV6-6 and TRBJ1-5; the match to TRBD1 covers 9 bases. The CDR3 has 17 amino acids. V lost 5 bases and J lost 7; bases outside the gene matches: 15. Germline CDR1 and CDR2: MNHNY and SVGAGI (reference sequence). CDR3: CASSRAPTGGEGQPQHF. The CDR3, as DNA: TGTGCCAGCAGTCGAGCACCTACAGGGGGCGAGGGGCAGCCCCAGCATTTT.

V and J are TRBV10-3 and TRBJ2-7; 8 bases map to TRBD2. V trimming: 8 bases; J trimming: 0 bases; junction bases outside the gene matches: 3. This CDR3 is 13 amino acids long. Germline V gene lookup returns CDR1 ENHRY and CDR2 SYGVKD. The DNA of the CDR3 is TGTGCCATCTCGGGAGGGAGCTCCTACGAGCAGTACTTC. Protein: CAISGGSSYEQYF.

The chain recombines TRBV11-2 with TRBJ2-7; D call uncertain. Germline values: CDR1 SGHAT, CDR2 FQNNGV. Deletions cut 3 bases from V and 3 bases from J, with 3 bases between. The CDR3 runs 11 residues. The CDR3 DNA is TGTGCCAGCAGCTTTCACTACGAGCAGTACTTC. Residues: CASSFHYEQYF.

This chain links TRBV19 with TRBJ2-1; 10 nucleotides align to TRBD1. Trimming removed 4 bases from V and 8 bases from J; junction bases left unmatched: 8. The CDR3 spans 15 residues. CDR1 is LNHDA and CDR2 is SQIVND in the germline V gene (reference sequence). CDR3 residues: CASSRGQGYLDEQFF. The CDR3 DNA is TGTGCCAGTAGTAGGGGACAGGGGTATTTGGATGAGCAGTTCTTC. Drawing the rest from reference TRBV19 and TRBJ2-1, the complete variable domain is DGGITQSPKYLFRKEGQNVTLSCEQNLNHDAMYWYRQDPGQGLRLIYYSQIVNDFQKGDIAEGYSVSREKKESFPLTVTSAQKNPTAFYLCASSRGQGYLDEQFFGPGTRLTVL.

The chain uses TRBV27 and TRBJ1-3; D unclear. The length of the CDR3 is 16 residues. The germline V and J ends were trimmed by 5 bases and 8 bases, with 22 bases remaining between them. Germline loops: CDR1 MNHEY, CDR2 SMNVEV (reference sequence). As DNA, the CDR3 is TGTGCCAGCAGTCCAGCCCCACCGGGAGTTTCGGACACCATATATTTT. Protein sequence: CASSPAPPGVSDTIYF.

This sequence joins TRBV28 and TRBJ2-7; TRBD1 matches at 10 bases. The CDR3 runs to 15 residues. Germline CDR1 is MDHEN and CDR2 is SYDVKM. Trimming removed 5 bases from V and 1 base from J; junction bases left unmatched: 5. The chain's CDR3 is CASSLTGGGSYEQYF. CDR3 nucleotide sequence: TGTGCCAGCAGTCTGACAGGGGGCGGGTCCTACGAGCAGTACTTC. The full variable domain, completed using reference TRBV28 and TRBJ2-7, is DVKVTQSSRYLVKRTGEKVFLECVQDMDHENMFWYRQDPGLGLRLIYFSYDVKMKEKGDIPEGYSVSREKKERFSLILESASTNQTSMYLCASSLTGGGSYEQYFGPGTRLTVT.

This chain uses TRBV24-1 with TRBJ2-7, with TRBD1 matching over 9 bases. Unmatched junction bases numbered 2, after V lost 6 bases and J lost 0 bases. This CDR3 comprises 14 residues. Germline values: CDR1 KGHDR, CDR2 SFDVKD. The CDR3 coding sequence is TGTGCCACCAGTCCGGGACAGGGCTCCTACGAGCAGTACTTC. This gives the protein CATSPGQGSYEQYF.

This clone has more than one count but fewer than ten. The V gene is TRBV4-2, the J gene TRBJ2-7, with D possibly being TRBD2 (7 bases). The CDR3 has 14 amino acids. Germline values: CDR1 LGHNA, CDR2 YNFKEQ. Trimming took 8 bases from V and 5 from J, leaving 19 bases between them. CDR3 protein: CASAEGGGGDEQYF. The CDR3 DNA sequence: TGTGCCAGCGCCGAAGGGGGGGGCGGCGACGAGCAGTACTTC.